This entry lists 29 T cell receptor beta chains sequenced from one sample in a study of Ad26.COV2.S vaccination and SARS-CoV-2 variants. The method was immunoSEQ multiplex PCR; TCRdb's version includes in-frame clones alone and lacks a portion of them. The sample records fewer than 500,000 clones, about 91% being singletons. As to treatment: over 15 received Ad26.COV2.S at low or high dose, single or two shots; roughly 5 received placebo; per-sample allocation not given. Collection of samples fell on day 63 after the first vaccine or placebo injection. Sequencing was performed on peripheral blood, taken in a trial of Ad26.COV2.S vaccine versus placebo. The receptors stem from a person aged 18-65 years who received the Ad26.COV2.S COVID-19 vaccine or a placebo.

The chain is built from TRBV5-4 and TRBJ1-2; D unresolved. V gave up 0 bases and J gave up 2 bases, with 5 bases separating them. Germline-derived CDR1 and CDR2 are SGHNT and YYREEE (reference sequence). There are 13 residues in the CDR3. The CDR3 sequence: CASSLVDNYGYTF. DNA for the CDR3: TGTGCCAGCAGCTTGGTGGACAACTATGGCTACACCTTC.

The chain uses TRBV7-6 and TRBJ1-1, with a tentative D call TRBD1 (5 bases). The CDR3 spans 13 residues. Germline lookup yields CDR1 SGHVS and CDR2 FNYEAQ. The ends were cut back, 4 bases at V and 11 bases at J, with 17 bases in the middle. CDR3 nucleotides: TGTGCCAGCAGCTCGGACACGGGAAGTGAGGCTTTCTTT. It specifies CASSSDTGSEAFF. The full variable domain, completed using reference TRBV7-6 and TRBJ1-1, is GAGVSQSPRYKVTKRGQDVALRCDPISGHVSLYWYRQALGQGPEFLTYFNYEAQQDKSGLPNDRFSAERPEGSISTLTIQRTEQRDSAMYRCASSSDTGSEAFFGQGTRLTVV.

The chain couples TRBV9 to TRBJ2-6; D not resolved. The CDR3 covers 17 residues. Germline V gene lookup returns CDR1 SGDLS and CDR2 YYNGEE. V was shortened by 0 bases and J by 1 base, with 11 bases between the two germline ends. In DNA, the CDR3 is TGTGCCAGCAGCGTAGAGTGGTCTGGGTCTGGGGCCAACGTCCTGACTTTC. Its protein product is CASSVEWSGSGANVLTF. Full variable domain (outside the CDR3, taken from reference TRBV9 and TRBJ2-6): DSGVTQTPKHLITATGQRVTLRCSPRSGDLSVYWYQQSLDQGLQFLIQYYNGEERAKGNILERFSAQQFPDLHSELNLSSLELGDSALYFCASSVEWSGSGANVLTFGAGSRLTVL.

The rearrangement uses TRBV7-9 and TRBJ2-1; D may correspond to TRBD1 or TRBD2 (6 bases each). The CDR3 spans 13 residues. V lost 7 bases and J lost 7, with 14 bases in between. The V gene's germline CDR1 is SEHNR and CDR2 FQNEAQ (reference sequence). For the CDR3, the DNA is TGTGCCAGCACCCTAGAGGGGGGTAATGAGCAGTTCTTC. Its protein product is CASTLEGGNEQFF.

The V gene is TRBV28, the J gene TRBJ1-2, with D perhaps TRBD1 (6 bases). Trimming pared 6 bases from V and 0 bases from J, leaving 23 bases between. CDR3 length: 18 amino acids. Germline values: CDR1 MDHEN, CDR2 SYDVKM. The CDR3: CASSRNGLGGPANYGYTF. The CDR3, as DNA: TGTGCCAGCAGCCGAAACGGACTAGGGGGGCCAGCTAACTATGGCTACACCTTC.

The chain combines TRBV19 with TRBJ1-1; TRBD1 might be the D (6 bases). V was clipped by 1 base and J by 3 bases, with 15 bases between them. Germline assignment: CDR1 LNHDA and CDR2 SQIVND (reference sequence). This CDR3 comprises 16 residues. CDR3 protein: CASSIVHGGADTEAFF. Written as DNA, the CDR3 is TGTGCCAGTAGTATAGTCCACGGGGGCGCGGACACTGAAGCTTTCTTT.

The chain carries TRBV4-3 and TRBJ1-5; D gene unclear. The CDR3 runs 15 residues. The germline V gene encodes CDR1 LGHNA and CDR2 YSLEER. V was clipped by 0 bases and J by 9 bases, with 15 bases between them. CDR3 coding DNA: TGCGCCAGCAGCCAAGATCTCACCGATCACACGCCCCAGCATTTT. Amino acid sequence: CASSQDLTDHTPQHF.

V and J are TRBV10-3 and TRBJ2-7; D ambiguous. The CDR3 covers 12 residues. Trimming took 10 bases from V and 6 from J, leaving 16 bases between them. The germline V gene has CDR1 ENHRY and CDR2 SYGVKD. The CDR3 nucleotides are TGTGCCAGCCGGGCAAGTAGCAGCGAGCAGTACGTC. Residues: CASRASSSEQYV.

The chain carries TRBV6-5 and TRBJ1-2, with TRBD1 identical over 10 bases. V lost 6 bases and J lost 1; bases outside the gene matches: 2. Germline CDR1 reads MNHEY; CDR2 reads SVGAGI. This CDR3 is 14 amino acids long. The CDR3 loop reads CASSRTGGNYGYTF. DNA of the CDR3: TGTGCCAGCAGCCGGACAGGGGGTAACTATGGCTACACCTTC.

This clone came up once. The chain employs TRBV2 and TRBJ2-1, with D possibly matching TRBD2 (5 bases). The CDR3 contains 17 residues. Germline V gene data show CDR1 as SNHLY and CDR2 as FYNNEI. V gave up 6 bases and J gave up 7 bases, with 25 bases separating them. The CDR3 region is CASRDRSGSGIRNEQFF. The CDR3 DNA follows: TGTGCCAGCAGGGATCGCTCGGGCTCCGGGATTAGGAATGAGCAGTTCTTC. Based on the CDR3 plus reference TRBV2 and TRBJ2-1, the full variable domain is EPEVTQTPSHQVTQMGQEVILRCVPISNHLYFYWYRQILGQKVEFLVSFYNNEISEKSEIFDDQFSVERPDGSNFTLKIRSTKLEDSAMYFCASRDRSGSGIRNEQFFGPGTRLTVL.

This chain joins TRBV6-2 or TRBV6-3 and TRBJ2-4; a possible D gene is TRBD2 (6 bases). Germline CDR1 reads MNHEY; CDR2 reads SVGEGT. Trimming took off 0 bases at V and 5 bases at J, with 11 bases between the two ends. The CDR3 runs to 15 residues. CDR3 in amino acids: CASSYSRGWQNIQYF. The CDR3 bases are TGTGCCAGCAGTTACTCACGGGGGTGGCAAAACATTCAGTACTTC.

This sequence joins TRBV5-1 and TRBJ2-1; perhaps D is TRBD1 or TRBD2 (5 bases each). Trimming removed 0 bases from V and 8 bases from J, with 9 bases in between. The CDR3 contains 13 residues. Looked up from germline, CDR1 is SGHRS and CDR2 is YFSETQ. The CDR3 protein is CASSLGGVDEQFF. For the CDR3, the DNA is TGCGCCAGCAGCTTGGGAGGGGTAGATGAGCAGTTCTTC.

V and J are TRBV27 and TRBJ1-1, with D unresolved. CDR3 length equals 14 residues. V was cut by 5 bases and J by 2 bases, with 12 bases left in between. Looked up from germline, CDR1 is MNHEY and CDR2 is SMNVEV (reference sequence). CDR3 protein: CASSVHVENTEAFF. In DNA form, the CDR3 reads TGTGCCAGCAGTGTTCACGTGGAAAACACTGAAGCTTTCTTT.

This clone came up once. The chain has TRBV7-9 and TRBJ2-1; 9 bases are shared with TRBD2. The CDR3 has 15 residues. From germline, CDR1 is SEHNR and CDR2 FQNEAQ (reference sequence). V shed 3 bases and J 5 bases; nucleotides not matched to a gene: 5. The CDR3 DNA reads TGTGCCAGCAGCTTGTTTAGCGGGAGAGACAATGAGCAGTTCTTC. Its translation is CASSLFSGRDNEQFF.

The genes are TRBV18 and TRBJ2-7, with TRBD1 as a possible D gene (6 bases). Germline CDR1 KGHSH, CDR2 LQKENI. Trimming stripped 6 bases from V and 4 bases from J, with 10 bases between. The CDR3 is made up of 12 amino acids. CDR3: CASSAQGYEQYV. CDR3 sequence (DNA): TGTGCCAGCTCGGCCCAGGGGTACGAGCAGTACGTC.

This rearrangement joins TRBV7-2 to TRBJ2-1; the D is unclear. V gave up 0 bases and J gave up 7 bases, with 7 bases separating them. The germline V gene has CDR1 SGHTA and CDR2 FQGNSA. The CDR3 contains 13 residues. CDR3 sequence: CASSLAVRNEQFF. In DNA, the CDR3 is TGTGCCAGCAGCTTAGCAGTGCGTAATGAGCAGTTCTTC.

Here the CDR3 reads CASRLRTGFLSLHF. DNA for the CDR3: TGTGCCAGCAGACTACGGACAGGGTTCCTCTCCCTCCACTTT. This chain joins TRBV27 and TRBJ1-6; 8 nucleotides agree with TRBD1. The CDR3 runs to 14 residues. Trimming took 6 bases from V and 14 from J; bases not matched to a gene: 12. CDR1 MNHEY and CDR2 SMNVEV come from the germline V gene (reference sequence).

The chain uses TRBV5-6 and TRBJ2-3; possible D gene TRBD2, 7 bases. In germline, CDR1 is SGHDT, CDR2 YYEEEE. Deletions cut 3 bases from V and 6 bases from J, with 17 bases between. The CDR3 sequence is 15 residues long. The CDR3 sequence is CASSSPGGPGDTQYF. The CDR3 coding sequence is TGTGCCAGCAGCTCACCGGGGGGCCCGGGGGATACGCAGTATTTT.

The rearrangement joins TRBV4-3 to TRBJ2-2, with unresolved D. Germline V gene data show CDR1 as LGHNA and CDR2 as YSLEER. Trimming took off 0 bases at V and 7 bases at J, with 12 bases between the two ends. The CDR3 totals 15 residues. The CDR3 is CASSQERLSGGELFF. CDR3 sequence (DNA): TGCGCCAGCAGCCAAGAGAGGCTCTCCGGCGGGGAGCTGTTTTTT.

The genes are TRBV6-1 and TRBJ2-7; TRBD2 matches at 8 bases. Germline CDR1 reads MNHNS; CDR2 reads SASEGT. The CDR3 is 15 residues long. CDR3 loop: CASREEVAGSYEQYV. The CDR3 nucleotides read TGTGCCAGCAGGGAAGAGGTAGCGGGATCCTACGAGCAGTACGTC.

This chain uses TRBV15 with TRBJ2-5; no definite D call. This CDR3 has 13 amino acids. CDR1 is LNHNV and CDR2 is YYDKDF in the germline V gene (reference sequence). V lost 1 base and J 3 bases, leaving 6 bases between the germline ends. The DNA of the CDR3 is TGTGCCACCAGCAGAGGAGTGGAAGAGACCCAGTACTTC. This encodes CATSRGVEETQYF. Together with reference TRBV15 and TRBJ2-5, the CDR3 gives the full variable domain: DAMVIQNPRYQVTQFGKPVTLSCSQTLNHNVMYWYQQKSSQAPKLLFHYYDKDFNNEADTPDNFQSRRPNTSFCFLDIRSPGLGDTAMYLCATSRGVEETQYFGPGTRLLVL.

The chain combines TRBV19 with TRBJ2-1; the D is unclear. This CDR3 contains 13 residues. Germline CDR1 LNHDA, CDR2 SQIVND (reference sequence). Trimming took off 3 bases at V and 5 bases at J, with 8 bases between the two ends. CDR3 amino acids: CASSIGSHNEQFF. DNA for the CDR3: TGTGCCAGTAGTATCGGTAGCCACAATGAGCAGTTCTTC.

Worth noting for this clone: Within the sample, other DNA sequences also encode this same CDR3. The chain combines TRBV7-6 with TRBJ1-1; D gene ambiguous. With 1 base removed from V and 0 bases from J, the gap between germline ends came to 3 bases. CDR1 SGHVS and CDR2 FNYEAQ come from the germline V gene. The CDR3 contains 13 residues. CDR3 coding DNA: TGTGCCAGCAGCTTAGACCTGAACACTGAAGCTTTCTTT. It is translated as CASSLDLNTEAFF.

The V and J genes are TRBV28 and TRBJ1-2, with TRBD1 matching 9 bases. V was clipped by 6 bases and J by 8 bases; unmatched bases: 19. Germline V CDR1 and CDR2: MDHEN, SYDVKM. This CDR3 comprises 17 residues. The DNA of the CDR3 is TGTGCCAGCAGCCGCCGGACCCCCGGGACAGGGAGGTACGGCTACACCTTC. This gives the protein CASSRRTPGTGRYGYTF.

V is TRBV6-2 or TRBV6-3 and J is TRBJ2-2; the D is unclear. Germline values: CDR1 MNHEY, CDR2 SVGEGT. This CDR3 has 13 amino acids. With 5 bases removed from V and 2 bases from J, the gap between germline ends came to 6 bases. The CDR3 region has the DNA TGTGCCAGCAGTGGCTTCAACACCGGGGAGCTGTTTTTT. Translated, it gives CASSGFNTGELFF.

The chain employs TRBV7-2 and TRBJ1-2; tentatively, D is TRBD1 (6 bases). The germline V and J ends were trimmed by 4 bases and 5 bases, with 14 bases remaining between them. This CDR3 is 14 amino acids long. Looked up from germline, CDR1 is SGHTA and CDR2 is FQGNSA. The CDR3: CASSSNIQGYGYTF. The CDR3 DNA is TGTGCCAGCAGCTCAAACATACAGGGATATGGCTACACCTTC.

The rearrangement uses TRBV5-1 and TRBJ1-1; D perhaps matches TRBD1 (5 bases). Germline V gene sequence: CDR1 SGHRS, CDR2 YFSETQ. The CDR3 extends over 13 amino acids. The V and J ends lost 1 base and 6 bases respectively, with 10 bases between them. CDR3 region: CASSLLPGAEAFF. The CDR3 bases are TGCGCCAGCAGCTTGCTCCCGGGGGCTGAAGCTTTCTTT. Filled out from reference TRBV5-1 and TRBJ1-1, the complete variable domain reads KAGVTQTPRYLIKTRGQQVTLSCSPISGHRSVSWYQQTPGQGLQFLFEYFSETQRNKGNFPGRFSGRQFSNSRSEMNVSTLELGDSALYLCASSLLPGAEAFFGQGTRLTVV.

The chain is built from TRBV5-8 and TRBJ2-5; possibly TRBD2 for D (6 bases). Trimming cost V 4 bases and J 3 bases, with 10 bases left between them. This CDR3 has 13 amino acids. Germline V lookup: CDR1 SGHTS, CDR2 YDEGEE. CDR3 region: CASSRDSEETQYF. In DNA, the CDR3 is TGTGCCAGCAGCCGGGACTCTGAAGAGACCCAGTACTTC.

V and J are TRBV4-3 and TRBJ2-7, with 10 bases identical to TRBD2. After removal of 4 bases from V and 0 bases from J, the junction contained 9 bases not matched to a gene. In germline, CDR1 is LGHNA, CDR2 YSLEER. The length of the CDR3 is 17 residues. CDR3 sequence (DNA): TGCGCCAGCAGCCGACTAGCGGGCACGTCTAGCTCCTACGAGCAGTACTTC. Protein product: CASSRLAGTSSSYEQYF.